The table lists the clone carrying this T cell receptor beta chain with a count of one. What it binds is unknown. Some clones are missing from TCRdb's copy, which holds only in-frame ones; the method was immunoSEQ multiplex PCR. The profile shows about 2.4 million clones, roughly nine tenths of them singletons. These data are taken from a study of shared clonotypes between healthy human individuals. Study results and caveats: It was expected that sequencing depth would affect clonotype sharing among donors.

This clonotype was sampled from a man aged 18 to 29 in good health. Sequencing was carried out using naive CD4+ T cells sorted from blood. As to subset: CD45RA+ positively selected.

CDR3 DNA: TGTGCCAGCAGCGTAGTACATGCGAACACCGGGGAGCTGTTTTTT. As protein: CASSVVHANTGELFF. V and J are TRBV9 and TRBJ2-2; D ambiguous. The CDR3 contains 15 residues. Trimming removed 0 bases from V and 0 bases from J, with 6 bases in between. The germline V gene encodes CDR1 SGDLS and CDR2 YYNGEE.